What follows are 21 T cell receptor beta chains derived from one specimen sequenced in a study of graft-versus-host responses after intestinal transplantation. Assay used: immunoSEQ multiplex PCR; TCRdb lists only in-frame clones, some missing. The sample yields 75,000 to 100,000 clones, around 90% seen once. Here the sequenced sample was PBMCs, taken about 450 days after intestinal transplant. These receptors came from a human patient who received an intestinal transplant, so some T cells may come from the graft donor.

The chain links TRBV27 to TRBJ1-5; 8 bases map to TRBD1. The ends lost 6 bases at V and 7 bases at J; junction bases unmatched: 8. The CDR3 runs to 14 residues. Germline V lookup: CDR1 MNHEY, CDR2 SMNVEV (reference sequence). The CDR3 sequence is CASSPDRVGQPQHF. The CDR3 DNA reads TGTGCCAGCAGCCCGGACAGGGTTGGGCAGCCCCAGCATTTT.

This chain uses TRBV28 with TRBJ1-6; no reliable D call. The CDR3 is 14 amino acids. From germline, CDR1 is MDHEN and CDR2 SYDVKM. With 3 bases removed from V and 5 bases from J, the gap between germline ends came to 8 bases. CDR3 in amino acids: CASSFPGNNSPLHF. The CDR3 nucleotides read TGTGCCAGCAGTTTTCCGGGGAATAATTCACCCCTCCACTTT.

This clone was recorded once. This sequence joins TRBV10-3 and TRBJ1-2; TRBD1 is a possible D gene (6 bases). Germline lookup yields CDR1 ENHRY and CDR2 SYGVKD. The CDR3 is made up of 14 amino acids. Trimming took 7 bases from V and 7 from J, leaving 19 bases between them. CDR3 residues: CAITPGANHLGYTF. CDR3 DNA: TGTGCCATCACCCCGGGGGCGAACCACCTTGGCTACACCTTC.

The V call is TRBV10-3, the J call TRBJ2-7, with unresolved D. The germline V gene has CDR1 ENHRY and CDR2 SYGVKD. Between the trimmed V and J ends, which lost 10 bases and 12 bases, there was a span of 19 bases. This CDR3 comprises 11 residues. CDR3 coding DNA: TGTGCCAGCGGCCCCCTAAGCTTTCGGTACTTC. Translation gives CASGPLSFRYF.

The V gene is TRBV7-9, the J gene TRBJ1-4; TRBD1 is a possible D gene (6 bases). Per germline, CDR1 SEHNR and CDR2 FQNEAQ (reference sequence). The CDR3 has 16 residues. The V gene lost 4 bases and the J gene lost 1 base, with 13 bases spanning the gap. CDR3 sequence (DNA): TGTGCCAGCAGCTCGACAGGATGGAAAACTAATGAAAAACTGTTTTTT. Translated, it gives CASSSTGWKTNEKLFF.

The V and J genes are TRBV5-8 and TRBJ1-2; 9 positions agree with TRBD1. The germline V gene encodes CDR1 SGHTS and CDR2 YDEGEE. This CDR3 has 15 amino acids. V shed 2 bases, J shed 2 bases, and the junction held 4 bases outside the gene matches. The CDR3 region has the DNA TGTGCCAGCAGCTTCCTCGGGACAGGGAACTATGGCTACACCTTC. It is translated as CASSFLGTGNYGYTF.

V gene TRBV4-1 combines with J gene TRBJ1-1; no definite D call. The germline V and J ends were trimmed by 6 bases and 11 bases, with 13 bases remaining between them. Germline values: CDR1 MGHRA, CDR2 YSYEKL. There are 11 residues in the CDR3. The CDR3 reads CASSLYERAFF. The CDR3 nucleotides are TGCGCCAGCAGTCTCTACGAGAGGGCTTTCTTT.

The chain is built from TRBV5-1 and TRBJ1-1, with D hard to call. The germline V gene has CDR1 SGHRS and CDR2 YFSETQ. The CDR3 runs to 13 residues. Between the trimmed V and J ends, which lost 0 bases and 7 bases, there was a span of 10 bases. The DNA for the CDR3 is TGCGCCAGCAGCTTGGTGGGGTACGATGAAGCTTTCTTT. This sequence encodes CASSLVGYDEAFF.

The V gene is TRBV14, the J gene TRBJ2-2; 7 bases agree with TRBD1. Germline CDR1 is SGHDN and CDR2 is FVKESK. J gave up 5 bases and V 6 bases, and 6 bases lay outside the gene matches. This CDR3 has 14 amino acids. CDR3 amino acids: CASRGTVRTGELFF. The CDR3 coding sequence is TGTGCCAGCAGGGGGACAGTACGGACCGGGGAGCTGTTTTTT.

J is TRBJ2-3 and V is TRBV21-1. TRBV21-1 represents a pseudogene. The CDR3 has 17 amino acids. The CDR3 DNA is TGTGCCAGCAGCAATTCCCCCGTGGGTCCTAGCACAGATACGCAGTATTTT. It yields the protein CASSNSPVGPSTDTQYF.

DNA for the CDR3: TGTGCCAGCTCACTCACAGCAGGGCAAAACTATGGCTACACCTTC. Its protein is CASSLTAGQNYGYTF. The V call is TRBV18, the J call TRBJ1-2; D perhaps matches TRBD1 (5 bases). Germline assignment: CDR1 KGHSH and CDR2 LQKENI. Trimming stripped 4 bases from V and 2 bases from J, with 14 bases between. This CDR3 has 15 amino acids.

V and J are TRBV18 and TRBJ2-3; 10 nucleotides match TRBD2. The germline gives CDR1 KGHSH, CDR2 LQKENI. J lost 4 bases, V lost 3 bases, and 7 bases had no gene match. CDR3 length: 16 residues. Here the CDR3 DNA reads TGTGCCAGCTCACCGGAGCGGGGGGGCGTGGCAGATACGCAGTATTTT. Amino acid sequence: CASSPERGGVADTQYF.

The table lists this clone with a few counts. Relative to the germline gene, one junction end is altered; a read error may explain this. The rearrangement joins TRBV4-1 to TRBJ2-7; 10 bases match TRBD2. Germline lookup yields CDR1 MGHRA and CDR2 YSYEKL. The CDR3 is made up of 16 amino acids. CDR3 residues: CASSPPERGGTYEQYF. The CDR3 region has the DNA TGTGCCAGCAGCCCTCCCGAGCGGGGGGGGACGTACGAGCAGTACTTC.

The rearrangement uses TRBV5-6 and TRBJ2-7; tentatively, D is TRBD1 (5 bases). CDR1 and CDR2 from the germline V gene are SGHDT and YYEEEE. This CDR3 spans 15 amino acids. V shed 4 bases and J shed 0 bases, with 14 bases lying between them. The CDR3 reads CASSPDTSTSYEQYF. In nucleotides, the CDR3 is TGTGCCAGCAGCCCGGACACCTCGACCTCCTACGAGCAGTACTTC.

This chain connects TRBV6-5 to TRBJ2-7, with 11 bases identical to TRBD1. In germline, CDR1 is MNHEY, CDR2 SVGAGI. The CDR3 loop spans 15 amino acids. The V gene end was trimmed by 2 bases and the J gene end by 3 bases; junction bases not matched to a gene: 3. Here the CDR3 reads CASSYDGTGGYEQYF. CDR3 DNA: TGTGCCAGCAGTTACGACGGGACAGGGGGCTACGAGCAGTACTTC.

The genes are TRBV5-5 and TRBJ1-2; D call uncertain. Trimming removed 2 bases at V and 4 bases at J, with 12 bases between. The CDR3 extends over 14 amino acids. Germline V gene sequence: CDR1 SGHKS, CDR2 YYEKEE (reference sequence). CDR3 DNA sequence: TGTGCCAGCAGCTTAGACGACCTCGGCTATGGCTACACCTTC. This sequence encodes CASSLDDLGYGYTF. Combining the CDR3 with reference TRBV5-5 and TRBJ1-2 gives the whole variable domain DAGVTQSPTHLIKTRGQQVTLRCSPISGHKSVSWYQQVLGQGPQFIFQYYEKEERGRGNFPDRFSARQFPNYSSELNVNALLLGDSALYLCASSLDDLGYGYTFGSGTRLTVV.

The chain carries TRBV10-1 and TRBJ2-4; D may match TRBD1 or TRBD2 (5 bases each). This CDR3 is 17 amino acids long. Between the trimmed V and J ends, which lost 0 bases and 0 bases, there was a span of 12 bases. Germline V CDR1 and CDR2: WNHNN, SYGVQD (reference sequence). As DNA, the CDR3 is TGCGCCAGCAGTGAGTCTGGGGCGGGCCCAGCCAAAAACATTCAGTACTTC. Its protein is CASSESGAGPAKNIQYF.

The chain uses TRBV5-1 and TRBJ2-3; D might be TRBD1 or TRBD2, each matching 5 bases. Germline V lookup: CDR1 SGHRS, CDR2 YFSETQ. V was trimmed by 0 bases and J by 6 bases, leaving 11 bases between them. The CDR3 covers 14 residues. CDR3 loop: CASSLAPGTDTQYF. CDR3 in DNA: TGCGCCAGCAGCTTGGCCCCGGGGACCGATACGCAGTATTTT.

The chain carries TRBV7-9 and TRBJ2-1; 9 nucleotides line up with TRBD1. From germline, CDR1 is SEHNR and CDR2 FQNEAQ (reference sequence). The V and J ends lost 5 bases and 3 bases, in that order; junction bases with no gene match: 11. This CDR3 is 17 amino acids long. The chain's CDR3 is CASSLNRGLIGYNEQFF. CDR3 DNA sequence: TGTGCCAGCAGCCTTAACAGGGGGCTAATAGGCTACAATGAGCAGTTCTTC.

The genes are TRBV10-3 and TRBJ2-5; 7 nucleotides line up with TRBD2. V was clipped by 6 bases and J by 1 base; unmatched bases: 8. This CDR3 is built from 15 residues. Germline assignment: CDR1 ENHRY and CDR2 SYGVKD. This CDR3 is CAIRRNGLGQETQYF. The CDR3 bases are TGTGCCATCAGAAGGAATGGACTAGGCCAAGAGACCCAGTACTTC.

The chain recombines TRBV9 with TRBJ1-4; the D is unclear. This CDR3 is built from 15 residues. With 0 bases removed from V and 7 bases from J, the gap between germline ends came to 13 bases. The V gene's germline CDR1 is SGDLS and CDR2 YYNGEE. CDR3 sequence (DNA): TGTGCCAGCAGCGTAGCCCCAGGACCCTCTGAAAAACTGTTTTTT. This codes for CASSVAPGPSEKLFF.